Here is one T cell receptor beta chain with its context. Per the original data handling: Amplification with reference gene primers provided the estimates of nucleated cell counts. The table came from immunoSEQ multiplex PCR; TCRdb's copy has only in-frame clones and leaves some out. The V and J calls and clone size come from that table; D and trimming were worked out from the DNA. The sample shows 150,000 or so clones, 75% to 90% of them seen only once. Deletions cut 6 bases from V and 4 bases from J, with 7 bases between. CDR3 length equals 12 residues. In germline, CDR1 is SNHLY, CDR2 FYNNEI. This entry belongs to a study of blood T cell repertoires in COVID-19. Overall study context: Both acute and convalescent COVID-19 samples were obtained from the United States, Italy and Spain. Sample material is recorded as cDNA or gDNA derived from T cells, B-cell-depleted T cells, or PBMCs.

The clonotype comes from a woman in her thirties or forties with acute or convalescent COVID-19. V and J are TRBV2 and TRBJ1-5, with D uncertain. The sample consisted of peripheral blood. CDR3 sequence: CASSRQNQPQHF. CDR3 sequence (DNA): TGTGCCAGCAGCAGGCAGAATCAGCCCCAGCATTTT.